Listed below are T cell receptor beta chains from one sample, sequenced in a study of shared clonotypes between healthy human individuals. Using immunoSEQ multiplex PCR, the repertoire was profiled, and TCRdb retains in-frame clones only, with some absent. This sample carries 2 million to 3 million clones, 80% to 95% of them seen once, and the ten largest clones take about 0.34%. The sequenced sample was naive CD4+ T cells from PBMCs. These receptors were taken from a young man in good health. Some clones in this sample may be carry-over from other donors' samples. CDR3s include the opening cysteine and the closing phenylalanine or tryptophan. The D gene is left open where the match is weak. Expanded clones are given a class, and other clones once, few, many or no size at all.

V	length	size	J	D	CDR3	DNA
TRBV15	14	once	TRBJ1-1	.	CATSIERGYTEAFF	TGTGCCACCAGCATTGAAAGGGGTTACACTGAAGCTTTCTTT
TRBV7-9	16	.	TRBJ1-1	.	CASSLDTGGVYTEAFF	TGTGCCAGCAGCTTAGATACCGGAGGGGTGTACACTGAAGCTTTCTTT
TRBV5-6	14	.	TRBJ1-5	TRBD1	CASSSRGSNQPQHF	TGTGCCAGCAGCTCCAGGGGGAGCAATCAGCCCCAGCATTTT
TRBV18	12	.	TRBJ2-1	.	CASSPRYNEQFF	TGTGCCAGCTCACCACGATACAATGAGCAGTTCTTC
TRBV7-3	14	.	TRBJ2-2	.	CASSRTRGTGELFF	TGTGCCAGCAGCCGGACCCGAGGGACCGGGGAGCTGTTTTTT
TRBV6-1	13	.	TRBJ1-3	.	CASSESPGNTIYF	TGTGCCAGCAGTGAATCCCCTGGAAACACCATATATTTT
TRBV28	14	.	TRBJ2-3	.	CASTDKIITDTQYF	TGTGCCAGCACCGACAAAATAATCACAGATACGCAGTATTTT
TRBV7-9	15	.	TRBJ1-5	.	CASSLGAGSNQPQHF	TGTGCCAGCAGCCTGGGCGCCGGTAGCAATCAGCCCCAGCATTTT
TRBV30	14	.	TRBJ2-5	TRBD1	CAWSEDRGQETQYF	TGTGCCTGGAGTGAAGACAGGGGACAAGAGACCCAGTACTTC
TRBV5-1	14	once	TRBJ1-4	.	CASSLESRHEKLFF	TGCGCCAGCAGCTTGGAGTCTAGGCATGAAAAACTGTTTTTT
TRBV7-6	15	.	TRBJ1-4	.	CASSLSSFPAEKLFF	TGTGCCAGCAGCTTATCGTCCTTTCCCGCAGAAAAACTGTTTTTT
TRBV29-1	11	.	TRBJ1-1	.	CSAQRVTEAFF	TGCAGCGCCCAAAGAGTGACTGAAGCTTTCTTT
TRBV5-1	14	.	TRBJ2-7	.	CASSLEPVSYEQYF	TGCGCCAGCAGCTTGGAGCCGGTTTCCTACGAGCAGTACTTC
TRBV9	14	.	TRBJ1-2	TRBD1	CASSVATGDYGYTF	TGTGCCAGCAGCGTAGCGACAGGGGACTATGGCTACACCTTC
TRBV5-4	14	.	TRBJ2-3	.	CASSLPGSRDTQYF	TGTGCCAGCAGCTTACCGGGTTCAAGAGATACGCAGTATTTT
TRBV29-1	13	few	TRBJ1-1	.	CSVQGRMNTEAFF	TGCAGCGTTCAGGGACGTATGAACACTGAAGCTTTCTTT
TRBV19	14	.	TRBJ2-1	TRBD2	CASRGLAGGNEQFF	TGTGCCAGTCGGGGGCTAGCGGGAGGCAATGAGCAGTTCTTC
TRBV29-1	16	.	TRBJ2-5	.	CSVENPAEGLKETQYF	TGCAGCGTTGAAAATCCCGCAGAGGGCCTAAAAGAGACCCAGTACTTC
TRBV7-8	16	once	TRBJ2-1	.	CASSLERLAVNNEQFF	TGTGCCAGCAGCTTAGAGAGGCTGGCTGTAAACAATGAGCAGTTCTTC
TRBV2	13	.	TRBJ2-7	.	CASLRDGTYEQYF	TGTGCCAGCCTGCGGGACGGAACCTACGAGCAGTACTTC
TRBV29-1	16	once	TRBJ2-3	.	CSLNGGTGDSTDTQYF	TGCAGCTTAAATGGCGGGACTGGGGATAGCACAGATACGCAGTATTTT
TRBV4-2	16	.	TRBJ2-7	TRBD2	CASSHESGTSGYEQYF	TGTGCCAGCAGCCATGAATCCGGGACTAGCGGCTACGAGCAGTACTTC
TRBV25-1	12	.	TRBJ2-1	.	CASSDRTNEQFF	TGTGCCAGCAGTGATCGGACGAATGAGCAGTTCTTC
TRBV18	15	.	TRBJ2-1	.	CASSTGTSSGNEQFF	TGTGCCAGCTCAACAGGGACTTCTTCGGGCAATGAGCAGTTCTTC
TRBV2	12	few	TRBJ1-5	.	CASTRDNQPQHF	TGTGCCAGCACGCGGGACAATCAGCCCCAGCATTTT
TRBV7-3	15	.	TRBJ2-2	.	CASSLSRGATGELFF	TGTGCCAGCAGCTTAAGTCGGGGAGCCACCGGGGAGCTGTTTTTT
TRBV7-2	14	.	TRBJ2-2	TRBD1	CASSQGGGTGELFF	TGTGCCAGCAGCCAAGGGGGCGGCACCGGGGAGCTGTTTTTT
TRBV19	13	.	TRBJ2-1	.	CASSTVHGGEQFF	TGTGCCAGTAGTACCGTCCACGGAGGTGAGCAGTTCTTC
TRBV6-1	15	.	TRBJ2-7	.	CASRPGTYSLYEQYF	TGTGCCAGCAGGCCGGGGACTTATTCGCTTTACGAGCAGTACTTC
TRBV6-6	16	.	TRBJ2-1	TRBD2	CASSTRLAEWGGEQFF	TGTGCCAGCAGCACTAGACTAGCGGAGTGGGGTGGTGAGCAGTTCTTC
TRBV6-6	14	.	TRBJ2-7	.	CASSLPTASYEQYF	TGTGCCAGCAGCCTCCCGACAGCCTCCTACGAGCAGTACTTC
TRBV6-6	12	.	TRBJ1-4	.	CASSYFGEKLFF	TGTGCCAGCAGTTACTTTGGTGAAAAACTGTTTTTT
TRBV6-6	15	.	TRBJ2-1	TRBD2	CASSYLAASYNEQFF	TGTGCCAGCAGTTATCTAGCGGCCTCCTACAATGAGCAGTTCTTC
TRBV18	18	.	TRBJ2-7	TRBD2	CASSPTRLAGGTGRWQYF	TGTGCCAGCTCACCTACTAGACTAGCGGGGGGGACGGGACGATGGCAGTACTTC
TRBV28	14	.	TRBJ1-4	.	CASSLTGGTEKLFF	TGTGCCAGCAGTTTAACTGGGGGAACGGAAAAACTGTTTTTT